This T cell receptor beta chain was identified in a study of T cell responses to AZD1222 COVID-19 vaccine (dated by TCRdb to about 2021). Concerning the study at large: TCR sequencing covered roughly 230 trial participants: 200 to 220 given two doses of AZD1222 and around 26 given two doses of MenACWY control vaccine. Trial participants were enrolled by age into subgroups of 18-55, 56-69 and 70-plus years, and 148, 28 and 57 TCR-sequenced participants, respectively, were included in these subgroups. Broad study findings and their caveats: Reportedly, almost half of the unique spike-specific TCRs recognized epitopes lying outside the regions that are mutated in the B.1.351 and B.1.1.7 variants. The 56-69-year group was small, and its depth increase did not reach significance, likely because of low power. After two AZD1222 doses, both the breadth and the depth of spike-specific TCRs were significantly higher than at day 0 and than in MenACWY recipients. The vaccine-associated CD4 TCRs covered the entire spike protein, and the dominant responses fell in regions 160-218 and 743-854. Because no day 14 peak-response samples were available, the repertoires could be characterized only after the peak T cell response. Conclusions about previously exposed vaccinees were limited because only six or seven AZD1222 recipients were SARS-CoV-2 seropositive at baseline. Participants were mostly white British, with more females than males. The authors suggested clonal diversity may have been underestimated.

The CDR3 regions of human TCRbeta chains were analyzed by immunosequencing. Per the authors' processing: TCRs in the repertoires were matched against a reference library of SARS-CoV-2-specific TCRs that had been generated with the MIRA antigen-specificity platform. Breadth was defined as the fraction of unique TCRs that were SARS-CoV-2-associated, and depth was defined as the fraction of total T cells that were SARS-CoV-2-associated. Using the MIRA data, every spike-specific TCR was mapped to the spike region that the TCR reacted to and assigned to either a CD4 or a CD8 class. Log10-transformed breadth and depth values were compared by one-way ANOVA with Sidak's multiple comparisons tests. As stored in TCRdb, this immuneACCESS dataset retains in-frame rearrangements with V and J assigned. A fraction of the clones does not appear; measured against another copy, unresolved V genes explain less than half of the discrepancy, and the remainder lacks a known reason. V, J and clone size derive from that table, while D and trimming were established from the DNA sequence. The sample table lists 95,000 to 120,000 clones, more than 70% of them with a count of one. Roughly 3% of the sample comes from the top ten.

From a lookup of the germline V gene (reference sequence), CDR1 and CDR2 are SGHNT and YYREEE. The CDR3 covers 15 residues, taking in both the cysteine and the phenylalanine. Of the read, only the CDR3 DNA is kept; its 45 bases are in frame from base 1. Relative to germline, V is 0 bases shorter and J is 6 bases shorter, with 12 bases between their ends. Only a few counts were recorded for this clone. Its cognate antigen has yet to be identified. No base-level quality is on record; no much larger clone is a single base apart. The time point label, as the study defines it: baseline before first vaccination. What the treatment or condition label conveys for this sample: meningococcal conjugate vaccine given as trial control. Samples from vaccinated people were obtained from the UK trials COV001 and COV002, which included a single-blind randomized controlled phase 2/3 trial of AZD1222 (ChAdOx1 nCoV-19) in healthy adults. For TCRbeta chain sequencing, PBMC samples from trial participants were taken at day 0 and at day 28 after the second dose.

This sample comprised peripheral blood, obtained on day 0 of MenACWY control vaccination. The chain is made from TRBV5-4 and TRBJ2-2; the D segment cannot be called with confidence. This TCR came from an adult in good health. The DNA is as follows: TGTGCCAGCAGCTTGGCCAATCCGAGCGCCGGGGAGCTGTTTTTT. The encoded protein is CASSLANPSAGELFF.